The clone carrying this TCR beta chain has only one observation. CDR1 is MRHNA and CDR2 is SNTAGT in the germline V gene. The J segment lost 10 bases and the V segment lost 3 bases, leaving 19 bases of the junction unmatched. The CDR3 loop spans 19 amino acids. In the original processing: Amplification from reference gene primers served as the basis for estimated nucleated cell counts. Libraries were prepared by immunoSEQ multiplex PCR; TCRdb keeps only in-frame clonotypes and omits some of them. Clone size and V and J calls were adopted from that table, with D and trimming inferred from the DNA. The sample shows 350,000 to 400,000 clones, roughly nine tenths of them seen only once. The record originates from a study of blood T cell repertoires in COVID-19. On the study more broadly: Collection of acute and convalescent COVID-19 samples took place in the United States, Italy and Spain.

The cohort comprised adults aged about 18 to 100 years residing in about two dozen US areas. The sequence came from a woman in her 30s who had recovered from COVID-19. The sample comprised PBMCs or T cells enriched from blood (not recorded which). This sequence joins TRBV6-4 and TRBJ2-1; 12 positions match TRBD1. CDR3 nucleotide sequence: TGTGCCAGCAGTGAATCGGGACAGGGGGCCGGGACTAGCGCCCTAGAGCAGTTCTTC. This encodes CASSESGQGAGTSALEQFF.